This T cell receptor beta chain is drawn from a study of technical replicates of blood from a few donors. The V gene end was trimmed by 2 bases and the J gene end by 3 bases; junction bases not matched to a gene: 7. Germline CDR1 and CDR2: SGHTA and FQGNSA. This CDR3 has 15 residues. Generated by immunoSEQ multiplex PCR, the TCRdb table keeps only in-frame clones and is missing some. The sample yields tens of thousands of clones, around 93% seen once. This TCR derives from a human donor in good health. Some clones in this sample may be carry-over from other donors' samples. Source material: PBMCs. The chain is built from TRBV7-2 and TRBJ2-7; 7 bases agree with TRBD1. CDR3 sequence: CASSLLGQVNYEQYF. The CDR3 DNA follows: TGTGCCAGCAGCTTACTAGGACAGGTTAACTACGAGCAGTACTTC.